This is a list of T cell receptor beta chains from one sample in a study of vaccination and CD4 T cells after COVID-19. TCRdb reanalysed the PCR reads using MiXCR and keeps one entry per CDR3 protein. Here the sample spans about 13,000 distinct CDR3 sequences, 41% being singletons. No antigen has been assigned to these receptors. Sequencing was performed on CD4+ T cells from blood, cultured in vitro, taken after SARS-CoV-2 vaccination. The receptors originated from a human donor who had recovered from COVID-19. Both conserved end residues are part of each CDR3. Fields, in order: J gene, D gene, V gene, clone size, CDR3 DNA, CDR3 protein. A D gene is named only where the DNA matches it firmly. A row's size may be missing; if present it is once, few, many or a size class.

>TRBJ2-7|.|TRBV28|.
TGTGCCAGCAGTCGTCGGGCAGGGAATCCTTGGCAGTACTTC
CASSRRAGNPWQYF
>TRBJ1-5|.|TRBV20-1|.
TGCAGTGCTAGGGGCGACTTCAATCAGCCCCAGCATTTT
CSARGDFNQPQHF
>TRBJ2-7|TRBD1|TRBV28|once
TGTGCCAGCAGGGAGACAGGGATATACGAGCAGTACTTC
CASRETGIYEQYF
>TRBJ1-6|TRBD1|TRBV20-1|.
TGCAGTGCCACCCTACCGGGACAGGGGGCTTCACCCCTCCACTTT
CSATLPGQGASPLHF
>TRBJ2-2|.|TRBV6-5|.
TGTGCCAGCAGTTACCCGCCAGGGTCTAACACCGGGGAGCTGTTTTTT
CASSYPPGSNTGELFF
>TRBJ2-7|TRBD2|TRBV6-1|few
TGTGCCAGCACCCTACTAGCGGGAGGGCATTATGAGCAGTACTTC
CASTLLAGGHYEQYF
>TRBJ1-5|.|TRBV10-1|few
TGCGCCAGCAGTGACCGAGCGCGGGACCCCCAGCATTTT
CASSDRARDPQHF
>TRBJ1-1|.|TRBV6-1|few
TGTGCCAGCAGCTCTCTATGGGAAGCTTTCTTT
CASSSLWEAFF
>TRBJ2-1|.|TRBV7-2|.
TGTGCCAGCAGCCCCACCGACAGGAACTACAATGAGCAGTTCTTC
CASSPTDRNYNEQFF
>TRBJ1-1|TRBD1|TRBV6-5|.
TGTGCCAGCAGTTCTTCAAGGCAGCAGGGGGGGACTGAAGCTTTCTTT
CASSSSRQQGGTEAFF
>TRBJ2-3|TRBD2|TRBV20-1|.
TGCAGTGCTACAGGGACTAGCGTTGGGGGAGATACGCAGTATTTT
CSATGTSVGGDTQYF
>TRBJ2-7|.|TRBV6-1|few
TGTGCCAGCACCGATAGCCCGGGACGGAACTACGAGCAGTACTTC
CASTDSPGRNYEQYF
>TRBJ1-3|.|TRBV19|few
TGTGCCAGTAGCGGGACGGTAGGAAACACCATATATTTT
CASSGTVGNTIYF
>TRBJ2-5|.|TRBV6-1|.
TGTGCCAGCAGAAGGGGCGCGTCGGCAGAGACCCAGTACTTC
CASRRGASAETQYF
>TRBJ2-7|TRBD2|TRBV20-1|.
TGCAGTGCTATCGGGACTAGCGGGAGCTCCTACGAGCAGTACTTC
CSAIGTSGSSYEQYF
>TRBJ1-6|.|TRBV2|.
TGTGCCAGCAGTGAAGCAGGTTCCGAAGGTATTTCACCCCTCCACTTT
CASSEAGSEGISPLHF